A single sample is the source of the 6 T cell receptor beta chains below, sequenced in a study of cytomegalovirus exposure and HLA in healthy donors. It was with 60 Vbeta and 13 Jbeta primers that the PCR ran. Some clones are missing from TCRdb's copy, which holds only in-frame ones; the method was immunoSEQ multiplex PCR. The profile shows 130,000 to 150,000 clones, around 84% of them singletons. Sequencing was carried out using PBMCs. These TCRs come from a man aged 40-49 years in good health and CMV-seropositive.

CDR3 region: CATWDRGRVTEAFF. CDR3 nucleotide sequence: TGTGCCACTTGGGACAGGGGAAGGGTTACTGAAGCTTTCTTT. The V and J genes are TRBV19 and TRBJ1-1, with TRBD1 matching 10 bases. V gave up 10 bases and J gave up 5 bases; unmatched junction bases: 10. There are 14 residues in the CDR3. Looked up from germline, CDR1 is LNHDA and CDR2 is SQIVND (reference sequence).

The chain couples TRBV6-1 to TRBJ1-5; no reliable D call. The V and J ends lost 3 bases and 3 bases respectively, with 6 bases between them. The germline gives CDR1 MNHNS, CDR2 SASEGT. This CDR3 has 13 residues. CDR3 protein: CASSDPLNQPQHF. CDR3 sequence (DNA): TGTGCCAGCAGTGACCCCCTCAATCAGCCCCAGCATTTT.

The chain employs TRBV6-6 and TRBJ2-1; D unclear. The germline V gene encodes CDR1 MNHNY and CDR2 SVGAGI (reference sequence). The CDR3 runs 15 residues. The V gene lost 0 bases and the J gene lost 6 bases, with 12 bases spanning the gap. The CDR3 sequence: CASSYSTLPTNEQFF. CDR3 nucleotides: TGTGCCAGCAGTTACTCGACTCTCCCCACCAATGAGCAGTTCTTC.

V and J are TRBV18 and TRBJ1-5; TRBD1 is a possible D gene (5 bases). Trimming pared 2 bases from V and 2 bases from J, leaving 10 bases between. Germline lookup yields CDR1 KGHSH and CDR2 LQKENI. The CDR3 is 15 amino acids. The CDR3 loop reads CASSPDSARNQPQHF. CDR3 nucleotide sequence: TGTGCCAGCTCACCAGACAGCGCTCGCAATCAGCCCCAGCATTTT.

CDR3 sequence: CASPPEGRRTDSSGANVLTF. CDR3 DNA sequence: TGCGCCAGCCCCCCAGAGGGGCGGCGGACAGATTCCTCTGGGGCCAACGTCCTGACTTTC. This chain links TRBV23-1 with TRBJ2-6; perhaps TRBD1 as D (6 bases). TRBV23-1 belongs to the ORF category, with a function that is uncertain. CDR3 length equals 20 residues. Between the trimmed V and J ends, which lost 8 bases and 0 bases, there was a span of 26 bases.

The rearrangement joins TRBV4-2 to TRBJ1-1, with D possibly TRBD1 on 6 matching bases. This CDR3 contains 14 residues. V lost 0 bases, J lost 10 bases, and 15 bases lay in between. Germline V lookup: CDR1 LGHNA, CDR2 YNFKEQ. In DNA, the CDR3 is TGTGCCAGCAGCCAAGATCGGGGGGCAGGGCGAGCTTTCTTT. This encodes CASSQDRGAGRAFF.